These 23 T cell receptor beta chains were all obtained from the same sample, sequenced in a study of blood T cell repertoires in COVID-19. The data were produced by immunoSEQ multiplex PCR, yet TCRdb's version contains in-frame clones alone and is incomplete. In the table there are some 180,000 clones, more than 80% of which are singletons. The specimen was peripheral blood. All receptors come from a woman aged 40 to 55 with COVID-19, enrolled during active disease.

This rearrangement joins TRBV19 to TRBJ2-1, with a tentative D call TRBD2 (7 bases). This CDR3 has 15 residues. CDR1 and CDR2 (germline): LNHDA, SQIVND (reference sequence). Trimming took off 9 bases at V and 2 bases at J, with 17 bases between the two ends. Written as DNA, the CDR3 is TGTGCCAGCCGATGGGGGGGCGGGACCTACAATGAGCAGTTCTTC. Protein: CASRWGGGTYNEQFF.

This rearrangement joins TRBV7-3 to TRBJ2-2; possible D gene TRBD2, 6 bases. CDR1 and CDR2 (germline): SGHTA, FQGTGA. The CDR3 totals 16 residues. Deletions cut 2 bases from V and 4 bases from J, with 14 bases between. The CDR3 sequence: CASSLVFTTSTGELFF. CDR3 nucleotides: TGTGCCAGCAGCTTAGTCTTTACGACTAGCACCGGGGAGCTGTTTTTT.

The genes are TRBV11-2 and TRBJ2-1; D gene ambiguous. CDR3 length equals 14 residues. From germline, CDR1 is SGHAT and CDR2 FQNNGV. V was shortened by 5 bases and J by 8 bases, with 16 bases between the two germline ends. In DNA, the CDR3 is TGTGCCAGCAGCCCACAGTCGAGCTCGCATGAGCAGTTCTTC. This encodes CASSPQSSSHEQFF.

This chain connects TRBV15 to TRBJ2-7; 8 bases are a match to TRBD2. The CDR3 runs to 15 residues. Per the germline V gene, CDR1 is LNHNV and CDR2 is YYDKDF (reference sequence). Losses at the gene ends were 4 bases for V and 6 bases for J; bases not matched to a gene: 11. In DNA form, the CDR3 reads TGTGCCACCAGCATCTCGCGGACCCGGGAGGGCGAGCAGTACTTC. Its protein is CATSISRTREGEQYF.

The V and J genes are TRBV29-1 and TRBJ1-1; unclear D gene. The CDR3 is made up of 12 amino acids. The V gene's germline CDR1 is SQVTM and CDR2 ANQGSEA. The V end was cut by 2 bases, the J end by 8 bases, with 12 bases between. CDR3 region: CSVETDWEEAFF. The CDR3 coding sequence is TGCAGCGTTGAAACGGACTGGGAGGAAGCTTTCTTT.

The chain has TRBV7-8 and TRBJ1-1, with 7 bases that match TRBD1. The CDR3 has 13 residues. CDR1 and CDR2 from the germline V gene are SGHVS and FQNEAQ. The V segment lost 5 bases and the J segment 4 bases; nucleotides outside the gene matches: 4. CDR3 nucleotide sequence: TGTGCCAGCAGCCGAGGGACAGTCACTGAAGCTTTCTTT. Amino acids: CASSRGTVTEAFF.

This clone was counted once. The genes are TRBV5-1 and TRBJ2-5, with TRBD2 matching 11 bases. Trimming took 4 bases from V and 5 from J; bases not matched to a gene: 7. The CDR3 is 15 amino acids. Looked up from germline, CDR1 is SGHRS and CDR2 is YFSETQ. This CDR3 is CASSTTSGRTETQYF. CDR3 DNA sequence: TGCGCCAGCAGCACCACTAGCGGGAGAACTGAGACCCAGTACTTC.

The genes are TRBV27 and TRBJ2-1, with D perhaps matching TRBD2 (5 bases). Trimming took off 3 bases at V and 5 bases at J, with 14 bases between the two ends. The CDR3 runs to 15 residues. Germline-derived CDR1 and CDR2 are MNHEY and SMNVEV (reference sequence). CDR3 residues: CASSFEGVAHNEQFF. The CDR3 DNA is TGTGCCAGCAGTTTTGAGGGAGTGGCGCACAATGAGCAGTTCTTC.

The V gene is TRBV7-9, the J gene TRBJ1-6, with 8 positions matching TRBD1. The J segment lost 6 bases and the V segment lost 6 bases, leaving 13 bases of the junction unmatched. Germline assignment: CDR1 SEHNR and CDR2 FQNEAQ (reference sequence). This CDR3 contains 17 residues. CDR3 nucleotides: TGTGCCAGCAGTACAGGGGGTTCGAGCACCTTTAATTCACCCCTCCACTTT. Its translation is CASSTGGSSTFNSPLHF.

The sample holds one count of this clone. The chain combines TRBV4-2 with TRBJ2-1, with 10 bases fitting TRBD2. The germline V gene has CDR1 LGHNA and CDR2 YNFKEQ. The CDR3 loop spans 16 amino acids. Unmatched junction bases numbered 5, after V lost 0 bases and J lost 6 bases. CDR3 protein: CASSQDGSSGSNEQFF. The DNA of the CDR3 is TGTGCCAGCAGCCAAGACGGGTCTAGCGGGAGCAATGAGCAGTTCTTC.

V gene TRBV15 combines with J gene TRBJ1-4; TRBD1 is a possible D gene (5 bases). V was shortened by 2 bases and J by 4 bases, with 11 bases between the two germline ends. Germline CDR1 LNHNV, CDR2 YYDKDF (reference sequence). The CDR3 length is 15 residues. Here the CDR3 reads CATSRSSGRNEKLFF. The CDR3 DNA is TGTGCCACCAGCAGATCCTCAGGGCGTAATGAAAAACTGTTTTTT.

The chain couples TRBV6-2 or TRBV6-3 to TRBJ1-4; tentative D call: TRBD1 (6 bases). V was shortened by 2 bases and J by 0 bases, with 13 bases between the two germline ends. Looked up from germline, CDR1 is MNHEY and CDR2 is SVGEGT. CDR3 length: 17 residues. The DNA for the CDR3 is TGTGCCAGCAGTTACGAACAGGGACAAGCAACTAATGAAAAACTGTTTTTT. It yields the protein CASSYEQGQATNEKLFF.

The chain is built from TRBV9 and TRBJ2-1, with a possible D match to TRBD1 (5 bases). This CDR3 comprises 16 residues. V shed 4 bases and J shed 2 bases, with 16 bases lying between them. Looked up from germline, CDR1 is SGDLS and CDR2 is YYNGEE. The CDR3 nucleotides are TGTGCCAGCAGCTCCCCTCAGGGTAGAACCTACAATGAGCAGTTCTTC. Translated: CASSSPQGRTYNEQFF.

This clone occurred a few times. The rearrangement links TRBV19 to TRBJ1-6; unclear D gene. The CDR3 sequence is 11 residues long. Germline V gives CDR1 LNHDA, CDR2 SQIVND (reference sequence). The V gene lost 3 bases and the J gene lost 10 bases, with 4 bases spanning the gap. CDR3 nucleotide sequence: TGTGCCAGTAGTATGGGCTCACCCCTCCACTTT. Translation gives CASSMGSPLHF.

The rearrangement joins TRBV29-1 to TRBJ1-5; 8 positions match TRBD1. Losses at the gene ends were 4 bases for V and 5 bases for J; bases not matched to a gene: 7. This CDR3 has 14 amino acids. Germline V CDR1 and CDR2: SQVTM, ANQGSEA. CDR3 in amino acids: CSVVPTGDYQPQHF. The CDR3 coding sequence is TGCAGCGTTGTGCCGACAGGGGATTATCAGCCCCAGCATTTT.

Notes on this clone: Germline and junction disagree at one end, which may indicate a read error. The chain joins TRBV6-5 to TRBJ1-1, with TRBD1 as a possible D gene (5 bases). Germline V CDR1 and CDR2: MNHEY, SVGAGI. The CDR3 contains 15 residues. The CDR3 is CASSYSWGMGTEAFF. CDR3 coding DNA: TGTGCCAGCAGCTACTCGTGGGGCATGGGCACTGAAGCTTTCTTT.

V is TRBV29-1 and J is TRBJ1-1, with TRBD1 matching 7 bases. This CDR3 is 12 amino acids long. Unmatched junction bases numbered 8, after V lost 5 bases and J lost 8 bases. Germline CDR1 SQVTM, CDR2 ANQGSEA. Here the CDR3 DNA reads TGCAGCGTTACTAGGGGGGACAGCGAAGCTTTCTTT. Translation: CSVTRGDSEAFF.

This rearrangement joins TRBV7-8 to TRBJ2-7; perhaps TRBD1 as D (5 bases). CDR1 and CDR2 (germline): SGHVS, FQNEAQ. This CDR3 comprises 15 residues. Trimming stripped 1 base from V and 3 bases from J, with 13 bases between. The CDR3 sequence is CASSLERQRLYEQYF. CDR3 DNA sequence: TGTGCCAGCAGCTTAGAGCGACAGCGCCTCTACGAGCAGTACTTC.

This clone occurred a few times. V usage is TRBV4-2 and J usage is TRBJ1-5; D is uncertain. From germline, CDR1 is LGHNA and CDR2 YNFKEQ. Trimming stripped 0 bases from V and 7 bases from J, with 13 bases between. The CDR3 sequence is 15 residues long. The chain's CDR3 is CASSQDIGVGQPQHF. CDR3 DNA sequence: TGTGCCAGCAGCCAAGATATCGGGGTTGGGCAGCCCCAGCATTTT.

This chain uses TRBV2 with TRBJ1-2, with no clear D. Germline CDR1 reads SNHLY; CDR2 reads FYNNEI. There are 13 residues in the CDR3. The V and J ends lost 0 bases and 6 bases respectively, with 8 bases between them. As DNA, the CDR3 is TGTGCCAGCAGTGAAGCGCTGGGCCATGGCTACACCTTC. Its protein product is CASSEALGHGYTF.

The V gene is TRBV18, the J gene TRBJ1-6; no clear D. CDR1 is KGHSH and CDR2 is LQKENI in the germline V gene. The CDR3 runs 15 residues. Trimming took off 1 base at V and 7 bases at J, with 11 bases between the two ends. The CDR3 sequence is CASSPRGVVNSPLHF. In nucleotides, the CDR3 is TGTGCCAGCTCACCACGCGGGGTTGTGAATTCACCCCTCCACTTT.

The chain couples TRBV11-3 to TRBJ2-5; TRBD1 matches 7 bases. CDR3 length: 15 amino acids. In germline, CDR1 is SGHNT, CDR2 YENEEA. The ends lost 4 bases at V and 1 base at J; junction bases unmatched: 6. Written as DNA, the CDR3 is TGTGCCAGCAGCTCTGGGACAGCTCCCCAAGAGACCCAGTACTTC. It yields the protein CASSSGTAPQETQYF.

V is TRBV5-4 and J is TRBJ2-1, with TRBD2 identical over 10 bases. Germline assignment: CDR1 SGHNT and CDR2 YYREEE (reference sequence). Losses at the gene ends were 7 bases for V and 0 bases for J; bases not matched to a gene: 10. The CDR3 loop spans 17 amino acids. Here the CDR3 reads CASSSGGVRSSYNEQFF. DNA of the CDR3: TGTGCCAGCTCCAGCGGGGGGGTTAGGTCCTCCTACAATGAGCAGTTCTTC.